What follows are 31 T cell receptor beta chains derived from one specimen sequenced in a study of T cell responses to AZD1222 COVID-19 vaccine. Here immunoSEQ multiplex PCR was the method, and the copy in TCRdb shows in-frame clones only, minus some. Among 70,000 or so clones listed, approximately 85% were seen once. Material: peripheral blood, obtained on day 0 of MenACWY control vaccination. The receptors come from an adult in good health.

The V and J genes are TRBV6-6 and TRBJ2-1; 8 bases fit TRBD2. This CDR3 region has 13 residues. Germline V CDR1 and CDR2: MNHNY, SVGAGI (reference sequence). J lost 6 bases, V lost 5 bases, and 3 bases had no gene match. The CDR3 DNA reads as TGTGCCAGCAGTCCCGGACTAGCCAATGAGCAGTTCTTC. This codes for CASSPGLANEQFF.

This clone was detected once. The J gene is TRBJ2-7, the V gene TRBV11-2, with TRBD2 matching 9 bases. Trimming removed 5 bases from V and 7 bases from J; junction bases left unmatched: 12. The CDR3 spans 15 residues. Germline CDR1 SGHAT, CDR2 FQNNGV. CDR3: CASSRSAGGLLEQYF. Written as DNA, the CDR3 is TGTGCCAGCAGCCGATCAGCGGGGGGCCTCTTAGAGCAGTACTTC.

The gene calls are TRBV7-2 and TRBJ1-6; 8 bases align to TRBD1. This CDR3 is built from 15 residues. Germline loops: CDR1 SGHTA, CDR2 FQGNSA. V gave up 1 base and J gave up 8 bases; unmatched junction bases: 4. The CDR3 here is CASSLGTGTHSPLHF. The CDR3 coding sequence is TGTGCCAGCAGCTTAGGGACAGGGACCCATTCACCCCTCCACTTT.

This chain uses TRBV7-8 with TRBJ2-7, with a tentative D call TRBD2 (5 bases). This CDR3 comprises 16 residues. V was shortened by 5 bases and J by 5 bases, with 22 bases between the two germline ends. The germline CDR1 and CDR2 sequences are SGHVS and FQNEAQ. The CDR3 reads CASSPRRTSPRDEQYF. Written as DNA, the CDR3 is TGTGCCAGCAGCCCCAGACGGACTTCGCCTCGGGACGAGCAGTACTTC.

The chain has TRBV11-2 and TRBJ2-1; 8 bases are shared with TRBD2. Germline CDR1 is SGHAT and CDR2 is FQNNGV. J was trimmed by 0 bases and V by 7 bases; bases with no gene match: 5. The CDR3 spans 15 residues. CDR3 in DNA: TGTGCCAGCACTAGCGGGCCGAGCTCCTACAATGAGCAGTTCTTC. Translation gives CASTSGPSSYNEQFF.

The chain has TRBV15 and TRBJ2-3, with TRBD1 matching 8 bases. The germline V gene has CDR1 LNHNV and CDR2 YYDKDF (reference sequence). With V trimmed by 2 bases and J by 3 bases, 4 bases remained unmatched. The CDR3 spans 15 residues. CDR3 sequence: CATSRQGAGTDTQYF. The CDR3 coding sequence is TGTGCCACCAGCAGACAGGGGGCTGGGACAGATACGCAGTATTTT.

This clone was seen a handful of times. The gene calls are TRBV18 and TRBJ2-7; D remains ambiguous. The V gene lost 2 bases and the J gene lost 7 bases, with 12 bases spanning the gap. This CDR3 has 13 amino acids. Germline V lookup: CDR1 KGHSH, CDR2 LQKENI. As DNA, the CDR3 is TGTGCCAGCTCACCAAACCGAGGTCCTGAGCAGTACTTC. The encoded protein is CASSPNRGPEQYF.

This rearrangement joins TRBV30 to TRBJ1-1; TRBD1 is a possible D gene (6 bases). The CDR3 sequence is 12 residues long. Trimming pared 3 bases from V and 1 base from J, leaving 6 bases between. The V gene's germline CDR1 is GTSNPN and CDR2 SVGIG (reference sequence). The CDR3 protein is CAWRGQNTEAFF. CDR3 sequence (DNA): TGTGCCTGGAGGGGACAGAACACTGAAGCTTTCTTT. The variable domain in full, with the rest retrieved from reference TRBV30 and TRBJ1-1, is SQTIHQWPATLVQPVGSPLSLECTVEGTSNPNLYWYRQAAGRGLQLLFYSVGIGQISSEVPQNLSASRPQDRQFILSSKKLLLSDSGFYLCAWRGQNTEAFFGQGTRLTVV.

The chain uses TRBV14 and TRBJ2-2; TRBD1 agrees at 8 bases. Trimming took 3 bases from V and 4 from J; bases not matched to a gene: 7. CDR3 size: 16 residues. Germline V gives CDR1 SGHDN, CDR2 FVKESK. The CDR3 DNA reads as TGTGCCAGCAGCCAGGGAAGACAGGGGAGCACCGGGGAGCTGTTTTTT. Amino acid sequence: CASSQGRQGSTGELFF.

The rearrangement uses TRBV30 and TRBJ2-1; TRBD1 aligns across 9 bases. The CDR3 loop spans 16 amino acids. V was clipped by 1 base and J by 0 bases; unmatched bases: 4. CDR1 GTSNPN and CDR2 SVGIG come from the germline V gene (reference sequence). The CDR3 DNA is TGTGCCTGGAGTGACAGGGGGCTGAGCTCCTACAATGAGCAGTTCTTC. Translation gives CAWSDRGLSSYNEQFF.

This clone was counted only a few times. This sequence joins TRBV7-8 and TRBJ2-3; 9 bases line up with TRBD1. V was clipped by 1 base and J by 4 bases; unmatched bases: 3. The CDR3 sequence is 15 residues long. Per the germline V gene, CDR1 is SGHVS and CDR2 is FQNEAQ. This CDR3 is CASSLETGGPDTQYF. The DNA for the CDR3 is TGTGCCAGCAGCTTAGAGACAGGGGGTCCAGATACGCAGTATTTT.

CDR3 nucleotide sequence: TGTGCCAGCAGCTTGCCTACGGGGATAGGTAGCGCTGAAGCTTTCTTT. Encoded protein: CASSLPTGIGSAEAFF. The chain joins TRBV5-5 to TRBJ1-1; D gene uncertain. V gave up 1 base and J gave up 6 bases, with 19 bases separating them. Germline V lookup: CDR1 SGHKS, CDR2 YYEKEE (reference sequence). This CDR3 is built from 16 residues.

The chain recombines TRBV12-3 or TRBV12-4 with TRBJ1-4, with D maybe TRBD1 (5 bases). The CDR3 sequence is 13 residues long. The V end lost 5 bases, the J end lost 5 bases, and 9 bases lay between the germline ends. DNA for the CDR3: TGTGCCAGCAGTGCCTACAGGAATGAAAAACTGTTTTTT. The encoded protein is CASSAYRNEKLFF.

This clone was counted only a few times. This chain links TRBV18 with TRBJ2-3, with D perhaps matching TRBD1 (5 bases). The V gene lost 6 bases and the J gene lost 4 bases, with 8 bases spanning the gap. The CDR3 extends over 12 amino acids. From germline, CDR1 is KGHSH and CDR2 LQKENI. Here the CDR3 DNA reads TGTGCCAGCTCCCTCAGGGCAGATACGCAGTATTTT. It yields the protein CASSLRADTQYF.

The chain's CDR3 is CAISEGSYGYTF. The CDR3 DNA sequence: TGTGCCATCAGTGAGGGTAGCTATGGCTACACCTTC. The genes are TRBV10-3 and TRBJ1-2, with D unresolved. The CDR3 consists of 12 residues. The V gene's germline CDR1 is ENHRY and CDR2 SYGVKD. V was trimmed by 2 bases and J by 4 bases, leaving 5 bases between them.

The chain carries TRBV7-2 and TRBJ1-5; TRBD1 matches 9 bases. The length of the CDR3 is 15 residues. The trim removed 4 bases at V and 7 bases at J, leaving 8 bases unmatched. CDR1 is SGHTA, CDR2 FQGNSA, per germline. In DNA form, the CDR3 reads TGTGCCAGCAGCTGGGGACAGGGCTCTGGGCAGCCCCAGCATTTT. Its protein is CASSWGQGSGQPQHF.

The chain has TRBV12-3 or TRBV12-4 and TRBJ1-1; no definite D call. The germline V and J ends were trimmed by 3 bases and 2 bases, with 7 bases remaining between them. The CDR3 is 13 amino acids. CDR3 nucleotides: TGTGCCAGCAGTTTTTCGGAAAACACTGAAGCTTTCTTT. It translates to CASSFSENTEAFF.

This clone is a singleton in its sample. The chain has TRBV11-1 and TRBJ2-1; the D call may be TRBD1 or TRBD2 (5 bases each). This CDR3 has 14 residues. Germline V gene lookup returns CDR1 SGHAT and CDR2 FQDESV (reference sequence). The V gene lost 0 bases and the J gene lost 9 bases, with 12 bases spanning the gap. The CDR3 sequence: CASSLAARGGEQFF. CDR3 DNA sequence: TGTGCCAGCAGCTTAGCGGCGAGGGGTGGTGAGCAGTTCTTC.

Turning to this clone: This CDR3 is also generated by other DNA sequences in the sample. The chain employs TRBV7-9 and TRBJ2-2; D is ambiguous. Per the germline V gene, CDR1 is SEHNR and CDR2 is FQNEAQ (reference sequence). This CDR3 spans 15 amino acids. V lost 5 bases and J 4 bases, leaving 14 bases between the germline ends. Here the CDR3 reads CASSPGARVTGELFF. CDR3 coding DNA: TGTGCCAGCAGCCCCGGAGCCCGGGTCACCGGGGAGCTGTTTTTT.

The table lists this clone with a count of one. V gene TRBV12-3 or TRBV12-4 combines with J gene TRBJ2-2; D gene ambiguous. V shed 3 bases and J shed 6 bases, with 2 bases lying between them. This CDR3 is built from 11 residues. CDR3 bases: TGTGCCAGCAGTTTTTCCGGGGAGCTGTTTTTT. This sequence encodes CASSFSGELFF.

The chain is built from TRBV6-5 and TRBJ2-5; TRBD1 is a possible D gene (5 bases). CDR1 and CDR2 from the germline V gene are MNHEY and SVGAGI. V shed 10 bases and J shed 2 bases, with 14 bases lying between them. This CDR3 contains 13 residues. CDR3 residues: CATRASRQETQYF. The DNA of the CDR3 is TGTGCCACCAGGGCGTCCCGGCAAGAGACCCAGTACTTC.

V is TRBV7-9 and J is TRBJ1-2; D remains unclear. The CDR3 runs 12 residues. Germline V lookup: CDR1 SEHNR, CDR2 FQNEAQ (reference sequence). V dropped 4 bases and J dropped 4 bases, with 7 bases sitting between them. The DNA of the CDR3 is TGTGCCAGCAGCTCAGGATTCTATGGCTACACCTTC. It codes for CASSSGFYGYTF.

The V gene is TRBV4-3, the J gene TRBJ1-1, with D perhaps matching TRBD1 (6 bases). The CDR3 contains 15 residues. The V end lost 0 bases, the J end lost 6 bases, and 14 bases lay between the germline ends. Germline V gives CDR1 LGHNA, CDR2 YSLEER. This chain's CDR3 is CASSQDSTGGPEAFF. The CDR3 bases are TGCGCCAGCAGCCAAGATAGTACGGGGGGCCCTGAAGCTTTCTTT.

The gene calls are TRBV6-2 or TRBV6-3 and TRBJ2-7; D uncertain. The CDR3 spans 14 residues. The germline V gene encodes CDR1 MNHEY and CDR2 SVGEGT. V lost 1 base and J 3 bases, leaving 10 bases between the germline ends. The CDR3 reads CASSYYFGDYEQYF. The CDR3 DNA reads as TGTGCCAGCAGTTACTATTTTGGGGACTACGAGCAGTACTTC.

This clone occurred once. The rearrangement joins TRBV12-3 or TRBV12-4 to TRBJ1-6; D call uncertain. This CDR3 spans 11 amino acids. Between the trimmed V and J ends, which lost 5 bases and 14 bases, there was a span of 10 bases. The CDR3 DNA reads TGTGCCAGCAGTATGGGGTTTACCCTCCACTTT. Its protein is CASSMGFTLHF.

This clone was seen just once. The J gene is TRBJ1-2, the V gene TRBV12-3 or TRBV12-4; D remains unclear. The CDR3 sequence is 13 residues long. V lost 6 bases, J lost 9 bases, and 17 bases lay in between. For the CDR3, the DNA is TGTGCCAGCAGCTACGGAGCAAGGGCTAGCTACACCTTC. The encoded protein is CASSYGARASYTF.

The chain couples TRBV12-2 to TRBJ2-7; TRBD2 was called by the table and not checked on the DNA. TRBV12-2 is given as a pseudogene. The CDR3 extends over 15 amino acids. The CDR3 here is CASRFESTSSYEQYF. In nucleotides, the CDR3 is TGTGCAAGTCGCTTTGAATCTACCTCTAGCTACGAGCAGTACTTC.

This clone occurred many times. The CDR3 here is CAWSGDLTNEKLFF. CDR3 nucleotide sequence: TGTGCCTGGAGTGGGGACCTAACTAATGAAAAACTGTTTTTT. This rearrangement joins TRBV30 to TRBJ1-4; tentative D call: TRBD1 (5 bases). In germline, CDR1 is GTSNPN, CDR2 SVGIG (reference sequence). V lost 1 base and J 1 base, leaving 7 bases between the germline ends. This CDR3 has 14 amino acids.

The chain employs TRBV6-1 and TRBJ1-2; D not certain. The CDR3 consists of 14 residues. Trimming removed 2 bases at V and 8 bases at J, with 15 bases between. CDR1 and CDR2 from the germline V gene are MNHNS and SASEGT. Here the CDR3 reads CASSEFLGLDGYTF. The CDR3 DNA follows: TGTGCCAGCAGTGAATTTCTAGGGCTTGACGGCTACACCTTC.

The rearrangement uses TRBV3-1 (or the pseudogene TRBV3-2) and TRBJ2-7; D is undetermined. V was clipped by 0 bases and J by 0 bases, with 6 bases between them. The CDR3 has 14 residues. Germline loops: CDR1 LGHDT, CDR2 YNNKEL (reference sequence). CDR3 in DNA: TGTGCCAGCAGCCAAGATCTTATCTCCTACGAGCAGTACTTC. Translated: CASSQDLISYEQYF.

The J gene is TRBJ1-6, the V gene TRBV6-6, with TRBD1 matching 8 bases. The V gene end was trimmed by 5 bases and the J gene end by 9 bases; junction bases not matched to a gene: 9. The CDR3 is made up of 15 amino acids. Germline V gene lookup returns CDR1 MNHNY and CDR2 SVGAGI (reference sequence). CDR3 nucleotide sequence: TGTGCCAGCAGTAGGGTCAGGGGGCTATCTTCACCCCTCCACTTT. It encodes CASSRVRGLSSPLHF.